The 5 T cell receptor beta chains given below trace back to one sample, sequenced in a study of siplizumab effects on memory and regulatory T cells. Only in-frame clones appear in the TCRdb table, and some are missing; sequencing was by immunoSEQ multiplex PCR. The sample has 70,000 or so clones; approximately 88% are singletons. Material: Tregs sorted from blood. The receptors shown here come from a human donor in good health.

The chain employs TRBV18 and TRBJ2-1; 7 nucleotides line up with TRBD2. Germline values: CDR1 KGHSH, CDR2 LQKENI. CDR3 length equals 15 residues. The junction had 5 bases not matched to a gene; V was cut back by 3 bases and J by 3 bases. The CDR3 DNA reads TGTGCCAGCTCACCCACTAGCGAGAACTACAATGAGCAGTTCTTC. It specifies CASSPTSENYNEQFF. The full variable domain, in which reference TRBV18 and TRBJ2-1 provide the parts outside the CDR3, is NAGVMQNPRHLVRRRGQEARLRCSPMKGHSHVYWYRQLPEEGLKFMVYLQKENIIDESGMPKERFSAEFPKEGPSILRIQQVVRGDSAAYFCASSPTSENYNEQFFGPGTRLTVL.

J is TRBJ1-4 and V is TRBV4-3; 9 nucleotides align to TRBD1. The CDR3 is made up of 16 amino acids. V lost 4 bases to trimming and J lost 7 bases; unmatched junction nucleotides: 10. The germline V gene encodes CDR1 LGHNA and CDR2 YSLEER. CDR3 region: CASSPGTGTFGEKLFF. In nucleotides, the CDR3 is TGCGCCAGCAGCCCTGGGACAGGGACGTTTGGTGAAAAACTGTTTTTT.

This sequence joins TRBV5-1 and TRBJ2-7, with 8 bases fitting TRBD2. V was clipped by 4 bases and J by 6 bases; unmatched bases: 12. CDR3 length: 15 residues. Germline V gene data show CDR1 as SGHRS and CDR2 as YFSETQ. Written as DNA, the CDR3 is TGCGCCAGCAGCAACTCCGGGACACGGGGGGGCGAGCAGTACTTC. Translating gives CASSNSGTRGGEQYF. The variable domain in full, with the rest retrieved from reference TRBV5-1 and TRBJ2-7, is KAGVTQTPRYLIKTRGQQVTLSCSPISGHRSVSWYQQTPGQGLQFLFEYFSETQRNKGNFPGRFSGRQFSNSRSEMNVSTLELGDSALYLCASSNSGTRGGEQYFGPGTRLTVT.

The V and J genes are TRBV28 and TRBJ2-7; D may correspond to TRBD1 or TRBD2 (5 bases each). The CDR3 is 15 amino acids. Germline CDR1 MDHEN, CDR2 SYDVKM. V lost 6 bases, J lost 0 bases, and 15 bases lay in between. The DNA of the CDR3 is TGTGCCAGCAGATCGTGGGACGCTTCCTCCTACGAGCAGTACTTC. It translates to CASRSWDASSYEQYF.

The chain uses TRBV19 and TRBJ1-4; D remains ambiguous. Germline CDR1 reads LNHDA; CDR2 reads SQIVND (reference sequence). There are 16 residues in the CDR3. The V end lost 3 bases, the J end lost 1 base, and 12 bases lay between the germline ends. CDR3 in amino acids: CASSISRRLTNEKLFF. The DNA for the CDR3 is TGTGCCAGTAGTATCTCTAGGAGACTAACTAATGAAAAACTGTTTTTT.